What follows is one TCR beta chain and its context. The entry originates in a study of cytomegalovirus exposure and HLA in healthy donors. The PCR was carried out with 60 Vbeta primers and 13 Jbeta primers. Using immunoSEQ multiplex PCR, the repertoire was profiled, and TCRdb retains in-frame clones only, with some absent. Here the sample spans about 110,000 clones, over 60% being singletons. The source is a woman in her sixties or seventies in good health and CMV-seropositive. The sample consisted of PBMCs.

The CDR3 DNA sequence: TGTGCCAGCACGTTTGGGGCCTACGAGCAGTACTTC. Translated, it gives CASTFGAYEQYF. V usage is TRBV6-1 and J usage is TRBJ2-5; D is undetermined. The closer fit of TRBJ2-7 to the DNA end suggests the J call may be wrong. CDR3 size: 12 residues. Germline V gene sequence: CDR1 MNHNS, CDR2 SASEGT.